Below are 10 T cell receptor beta chains sequenced from a single sample in a study of OX40 agonist ivuxolimab in advanced cancers. Method: immunoSEQ multiplex PCR; TCRdb's copy keeps in-frame clones and lacks some. The sample yields about 58,000 clones, about four fifths seen once. The material was CD4+ or CD8+ T cells sorted from blood, obtained in a trial of the OX40 agonist ivuxolimab. Receptor source: an adult with an advanced solid tumor such as melanoma, head and neck, liver or kidney cancer.

This chain connects TRBV21-1 to TRBJ1-6; the D segment call TRBD1 is taken from the table without a DNA check. TRBV21-1 is an annotated pseudogene. CDR3 length: 12 amino acids. The CDR3 reads CASKDSNSPLHF. The CDR3 region has the DNA TGTGCCAGCAAGGACAGCAATTCACCCCTCCACTTT.

This clone was found once. The chain employs TRBV29-1 and TRBJ2-5; no firm D call. CDR1 is SQVTM, CDR2 ANQGSEA, per germline. Deletions cut 4 bases from V and 5 bases from J, with 11 bases between. The CDR3 is made up of 12 amino acids. The CDR3 region is CSVGDWMETQYF. CDR3 sequence (DNA): TGCAGCGTTGGTGACTGGATGGAGACCCAGTACTTC. Using reference TRBV29-1 and TRBJ2-5 for the parts outside the CDR3, the full variable domain is SAVISQKPSRDICQRGTSLTIQCQVDSQVTMMFWYRQQPGQSLTLIATANQGSEATYESGFVIDKFPISRPNLTFSTLTVSNMSPEDSSIYLCSVGDWMETQYFGPGTRLLVL.

About this clone: The same CDR3 arises from other DNA sequences in this sample as well. Written as DNA, the CDR3 is TGCGCCAGCAGCCAAGACGGGTACGGTCCCTCTGGAAACACCATATATTTT. Translating it yields CASSQDGYGPSGNTIYF. This chain joins TRBV4-3 and TRBJ1-3; D gene ambiguous. V dropped 0 bases and J dropped 0 bases, with 12 bases sitting between them. The CDR3 totals 17 residues. From germline, CDR1 is LGHNA and CDR2 YSLEER.

This sequence joins TRBV15 and TRBJ2-7; D uncertain. The CDR3 extends over 12 amino acids. V gave up 0 bases and J gave up 3 bases, with 3 bases separating them. Per germline, CDR1 LNHNV and CDR2 YYDKDF (reference sequence). The CDR3 nucleotides are TGTGCCACCAGCAGAGAACGCTACGAGCAGTACTTC. Protein sequence: CATSRERYEQYF.

The chain recombines TRBV7-2 with TRBJ1-4, with D perhaps TRBD1 (5 bases). The germline CDR1 and CDR2 sequences are SGHTA and FQGNSA. The CDR3 extends over 16 amino acids. V lost 1 base, J lost 4 bases, and 13 bases lay in between. In DNA, the CDR3 is TGTGCCAGCAGCTTAGGGAGGGGATGGCATAATGAAAAACTGTTTTTT. Encoded protein: CASSLGRGWHNEKLFF.

J is TRBJ2-7 and V is TRBV29-1; D unclear. Trimming took 7 bases from V and 2 from J, leaving 9 bases between them. CDR3 length equals 11 residues. CDR1 SQVTM and CDR2 ANQGSEA come from the germline V gene. The CDR3 protein is CSGGTAYEQYF. The CDR3 DNA reads TGCAGCGGGGGAACCGCCTACGAGCAGTACTTC.

This clone was observed a few times. The V and J genes are TRBV6-5 and TRBJ1-2, with a tentative D call TRBD1 (5 bases). From germline, CDR1 is MNHEY and CDR2 SVGAGI. The CDR3 sequence is 14 residues long. Trimming removed 2 bases from V and 5 bases from J, with 12 bases in between. The CDR3 loop reads CASSYDDRGYGYTF. The CDR3, as DNA: TGTGCCAGCAGTTACGATGACAGAGGGTATGGCTACACCTTC.

The V gene is TRBV6-6, the J gene TRBJ1-1; no firm D call. V was shortened by 0 bases and J by 1 base, with 6 bases between the two germline ends. The CDR3 is 14 amino acids. Germline CDR1 MNHNY, CDR2 SVGAGI (reference sequence). The CDR3 here is CASSYSTANTEAFF. Here the CDR3 DNA reads TGTGCCAGCAGTTACTCGACGGCGAACACTGAAGCTTTCTTT.

The chain combines TRBV9 with TRBJ2-7, with D hard to call. Germline loops: CDR1 SGDLS, CDR2 YYNGEE. This CDR3 has 14 amino acids. V was cut by 0 bases and J by 0 bases, with 7 bases left in between. The CDR3 DNA sequence: TGTGCCAGCAGCGTAGGGGGAAACTCCTACGAGCAGTACTTC. Amino acids: CASSVGGNSYEQYF.

The rearrangement links TRBV18 to TRBJ2-1; D tentatively reads TRBD1 or TRBD2 (6 bases each). In germline, CDR1 is KGHSH, CDR2 LQKENI. There are 15 residues in the CDR3. The germline V and J ends were trimmed by 0 bases and 8 bases, with 14 bases remaining between them. The CDR3 spells CASSPPQRGGHEQFF. CDR3 DNA: TGTGCCAGCTCACCACCCCAGCGAGGGGGGCATGAGCAGTTCTTC. The full variable domain, its missing parts supplied by reference TRBV18 and TRBJ2-1, is NAGVMQNPRHLVRRRGQEARLRCSPMKGHSHVYWYRQLPEEGLKFMVYLQKENIIDESGMPKERFSAEFPKEGPSILRIQQVVRGDSAAYFCASSPPQRGGHEQFFGPGTRLTVL.